This T cell receptor beta chain was recorded in a study of T cells in Graves' hyperthyroidism and ophthalmopathy (dated by TCRdb to the late 2010s). For the study in its entirety: Peripheral blood samples were taken at the time of initial diagnosis, prior to any treatment. To identify distinguishing TCR V-J signatures, a discovery cohort of some 100 patients was used, comprising under 45 with Graves' ophthalmopathy and some 60 with stable Graves' hyperthyroidism. Whether ophthalmopathy could be predicted prospectively was tested in an independent validation cohort made up of under 20 hyperthyroidism patients plus 17 patients who later progressed to ophthalmopathy. The 75 to 100 discovery patients were randomly divided into training and test sets at a 7:3 ratio. In more than 5 Graves' hyperthyroidism patients, the study also compared T-cell repertoires from thyroid tissue with T-cell repertoires from blood. Once sampling was done, hyperthyroidism patients were given methimazole at a starting dose of 30 mg daily, whereas ophthalmopathy patients were given high-dose intravenous methylprednisolone. The paper describes TCR Vbeta CDR3 sequencing of more than 120 peripheral blood samples, made up of under 50 ophthalmopathy patients, some 76 hyperthyroidism patients and some 17 progressor patients.

A patient counted as having stable Graves' hyperthyroidism if no progression to ophthalmopathy occurred over 18 months of follow-up. The hyperthyroidism patients were between 18 and 65 years old and newly diagnosed, with a disease duration of less than 2 months. The study excluded patients with uncontrolled infections, other autoimmune diseases, pregnancy or lactation. Diagnoses relied on clinical symptoms, serum thyroxine and TRAb, thyroid ultrasound and orbital computed tomography. PBMCs were separated from around 9.1 ml of fresh peripheral blood using Ficoll-Paque density gradient centrifugation. Trizol reagent was used to extract total RNA, and RNA quality was then checked on an Agilent 2100 Bioanalyzer. Amplification of TCR beta CDR3 regions was carried out from RNA transcripts. A first-round RT-PCR of the TCR CDR3 used the HTBI primer set with the Qiagen OneStep RT-PCR kit. A second multiplex PCR round built the libraries, followed by size selection and purification. Libraries were sequenced paired-end with 100 bp reads on an Illumina HiSeq2000. The paper's data handling went like this. SOAPnuke was used to process the raw data, with reads discarded if the reads contained adapters or uncalled bases, had a mean Phred below 15, or lacked an exact constant-primer or identifier match. High-quality paired reads were merged with COPE v1.2.5, and unique nucleotide sequences were defined as clonotypes. MiTCR v1.1 was used to align the clonotypes against IMGT TRBV, TRBD and TRBJ reference segments. The analysis was restricted to V-J combinations with a frequency above 0.0001, which together covered 99% to 99.2% of the repertoires. The TCS score was defined as the ratio of F50 (clonal expansion) to E x V (chaos), calculated using BLOSUM62-based TCRdist between CDR3 peptides within each V-J. Welch's t-statistics and random forest reduced around 550 V-J features to fewer than 15, which were used in a naive Bayes classifier (R e1071). The Morisita-Horn index was used to measure how similar the thyroid and blood repertoires were. TCRdb reanalyzed the raw reads on its own, using fastp at Q25 for trimming and MiXCR for clone calling, and kept in-frame beta chains. Every CDR3 protein is listed once, alongside the most common genes and DNA of its rows. TCRdb's processing, not the authors' own work, is the source of the V and J calls. For this sample the table gives 800,000 or so distinct CDR3 sequences, of which approximately 40% were detected only once. The top ten clonotypes cover more than 7% of the sample.

What the authors observed across the whole study: Sample size was not statistically predetermined, and investigators were not blinded to group allocation. A model built on a 13 V-J signature distinguished ophthalmopathy from stable hyperthyroidism, reaching roughly 88% sensitivity and about 81% specificity in cross-validation and 80%/75% in testing. In validation, progression to ophthalmopathy was predicted by the model with about 70% sensitivity and 72% to 85% specificity, a median of approximately 6.5 months before onset. Most expanded thyroid clonotypes (frequency above 0.001) were also detected in blood, a finding suggesting that blood repertoires may reflect thyroid immune responses.

Taken from cysteine to phenylalanine, the CDR3 has 12 residues. Solely the CDR3 DNA is kept, with 36 bases framed from the first base. V is reduced by 3 bases and J by 8 bases, leaving a spacing of 10 bases between them. According to the germline V gene (reference sequence), CDR1 reads GTSNPN and CDR2 reads SVGIG. Concerning this clonotype itself: The clone's antigen remains unknown. No base quality information exists; no much larger clone differs at one position.

This sequence was found in a man aged 18 to 35 with Graves' hyperthyroidism. The sequenced material came from blood. The rearrangement combines TRBV30 with TRBJ1-4; the D gene cannot be resolved reliably. The nucleotide sequence reads TGTGCCTGGAGCATACTGGGGGAAAAACTGTTTTTT. Its protein reads: CAWSILGEKLFF.